A single sample is the source of the 18 T cell receptor beta chains below, sequenced in a study of blood T cell repertoires in COVID-19. Sequencing used immunoSEQ multiplex PCR; TCRdb keeps in-frame clones, though not all of them. The table lists hundreds of thousands of clones, 90% of them singletons. Sequencing used PBMCs or T cells enriched from blood (not recorded which). The source of these receptors is a woman in her late teens or twenties with acute COVID-19.

The rearrangement joins TRBV2 to TRBJ1-4; D is ambiguous. The V end was cut by 6 bases, the J end by 4 bases, with 15 bases between. Per the germline V gene, CDR1 is SNHLY and CDR2 is FYNNEI. The CDR3 extends over 15 amino acids. The CDR3, as DNA: TGTGCCAGCAGCGTCATAAGCAGGCATAATGAAAAACTGTTTTTT. This codes for CASSVISRHNEKLFF.

The gene calls are TRBV5-8 and TRBJ1-6; D gene uncertain. V was trimmed by 2 bases and J by 6 bases, leaving 9 bases between them. Per germline, CDR1 SGHTS and CDR2 YDEGEE. CDR3 length equals 14 residues. CDR3: CASSFETPNSPLHF. CDR3 coding DNA: TGTGCCAGCAGCTTCGAGACACCTAATTCACCCCTCCACTTT.

CDR3 DNA sequence: TGTGCCAGCAGTTACCTAGCGGGAGCCTCATCCTACGAGCAGTACTTC. Encoded protein: CASSYLAGASSYEQYF. The V and J genes are TRBV6-5 and TRBJ2-7; 10 positions match TRBD2. The CDR3 contains 16 residues. The trim removed 2 bases at V and 1 base at J, leaving 5 bases unmatched. The germline V gene has CDR1 MNHEY and CDR2 SVGAGI.

The chain employs TRBV7-8 and TRBJ2-1; TRBD1 agrees at 9 bases. V was clipped by 4 bases and J by 9 bases; unmatched bases: 10. The V gene's germline CDR1 is SGHVS and CDR2 FQNEAQ. The CDR3 consists of 15 residues. The CDR3 DNA follows: TGTGCCAGCAGCTCCTCCGGGACAGGGACGGGTGAGCAGTTCTTC. Translated: CASSSSGTGTGEQFF.

The chain couples TRBV7-9 to TRBJ1-1, with D possibly TRBD1 on 6 matching bases. The CDR3 spans 13 residues. V lost 1 base to trimming and J lost 4 bases, with 7 bases between them. Germline lookup yields CDR1 SEHNR and CDR2 FQNEAQ (reference sequence). CDR3 DNA sequence: TGTGCCAGCAGCTTAGGAGGGGGCACTGAAGCTTTCTTT. Protein product: CASSLGGGTEAFF. Combining the CDR3 with reference TRBV7-9 and TRBJ1-1 gives the whole variable domain DTGVSQNPRHKITKRGQNVTFRCDPISEHNRLYWYRQTLGQGPEFLTYFQNEAQLEKSRLLSDRFSAERPKGSFSTLEIQRTEQGDSAMYLCASSLGGGTEAFFGQGTRLTVV.

This chain connects TRBV19 to TRBJ1-2; 12 bases match TRBD1. Germline CDR1 LNHDA, CDR2 SQIVND (reference sequence). V shed 7 bases and J 4 bases; nucleotides not matched to a gene: 4. The CDR3 spans 14 residues. CDR3 coding DNA: TGTGCCAGTAAGGGACAGGGGGCTTTCTATGGCTACACCTTC. This codes for CASKGQGAFYGYTF.

The chain recombines TRBV11-2 with TRBJ2-5; TRBD1 aligns across 11 bases. From germline, CDR1 is SGHAT and CDR2 FQNNGV. After removal of 1 base from V and 5 bases from J, the junction contained 6 bases not matched to a gene. This CDR3 has 16 amino acids. The CDR3 sequence: CASSLGRTGGQETQYF. The CDR3 DNA reads as TGTGCCAGCAGCTTAGGGAGGACAGGGGGCCAGGAGACCCAGTACTTC. Variable domain in full (rest from reference TRBV11-2 and TRBJ2-5): EAGVAQSPRYKIIEKRQSVAFWCNPISGHATLYWYQQILGQGPKLLIQFQNNGVVDDSQLPKDRFSAERLKGVDSTLKIQPAKLEDSAVYLCASSLGRTGGQETQYFGPGTRLLVL.

This chain uses TRBV7-9 with TRBJ2-7, with 14 bases lining up with TRBD2. The CDR3 spans 17 residues. Germline CDR1 SEHNR, CDR2 FQNEAQ (reference sequence). V lost 5 bases to trimming and J lost 3 bases; unmatched junction nucleotides: 9. CDR3 sequence (DNA): TGTGCCAGCAGCCCGAAGACTAGCGGGAGGGCCTTCTACGAGCAGTACTTC. Residues: CASSPKTSGRAFYEQYF. The whole variable domain, filled in from reference TRBV7-9 and TRBJ2-7, reads DTGVSQNPRHKITKRGQNVTFRCDPISEHNRLYWYRQTLGQGPEFLTYFQNEAQLEKSRLLSDRFSAERPKGSFSTLEIQRTEQGDSAMYLCASSPKTSGRAFYEQYFGPGTRLTVT.

The chain carries TRBV5-4 and TRBJ1-1, with D perhaps TRBD1 (6 bases). The CDR3 runs to 14 residues. Germline V gene data show CDR1 as SGHNT and CDR2 as YYREEE (reference sequence). V lost 0 bases to trimming and J lost 1 base, with 7 bases between them. The CDR3 bases are TGTGCCAGCAGCTTGGGGGGGCCGAACACTGAAGCTTTCTTT. Translation: CASSLGGPNTEAFF.

The chain combines TRBV15 with TRBJ2-1, with D possibly being TRBD1 (6 bases). Germline CDR1 is LNHNV and CDR2 is YYDKDF (reference sequence). This CDR3 comprises 17 residues. With 0 bases removed from V and 5 bases from J, the gap between germline ends came to 17 bases. The CDR3 DNA reads TGTGCCACCAGCAGAGAATATCAGGGACAAACGGACAATGAGCAGTTCTTC. Its translation is CATSREYQGQTDNEQFF.

The chain recombines TRBV12-3 or TRBV12-4 with TRBJ1-1; D unclear. The CDR3 has 13 amino acids. With 6 bases removed from V and 2 bases from J, the gap between germline ends came to 10 bases. This CDR3 reads CASSVTVNTEAFF. The CDR3 nucleotides read TGTGCCAGCAGCGTCACAGTTAACACTGAAGCTTTCTTT.

This clone was detected only a few times. The chain joins TRBV19 to TRBJ1-2; D is uncertain. Germline CDR1 LNHDA, CDR2 SQIVND (reference sequence). Trimming took 7 bases from V and 7 from J, leaving 4 bases between them. The CDR3 extends over 9 amino acids. The CDR3 sequence is CASIRGYTF. The CDR3 DNA follows: TGTGCCAGTATCCGTGGCTACACCTTC. Based on the CDR3 plus reference TRBV19 and TRBJ1-2, the full variable domain is DGGITQSPKYLFRKEGQNVTLSCEQNLNHDAMYWYRQDPGQGLRLIYYSQIVNDFQKGDIAEGYSVSREKKESFPLTVTSAQKNPTAFYLCASIRGYTFGSGTRLTVV.

The chain recombines TRBV7-2 with TRBJ2-7; TRBD1 agrees at 10 bases. The V gene's germline CDR1 is SGHTA and CDR2 FQGNSA. This CDR3 has 14 residues. V lost 5 bases and J lost 3; bases outside the gene matches: 4. The chain's CDR3 is CASSPRDRGYEQYF. DNA for the CDR3: TGTGCCAGCAGCCCTAGGGACAGGGGCTACGAGCAGTACTTC.

This clone is a singleton in its sample. The chain links TRBV6-6 to TRBJ1-1, with D possibly matching TRBD1 (5 bases). Trimming removed 5 bases from V and 11 bases from J, with 24 bases in between. CDR1 and CDR2 (germline): MNHNY, SVGAGI (reference sequence). CDR3 length: 15 residues. This chain's CDR3 is CASSVGTRRGGRAFF. Written as DNA, the CDR3 is TGTGCCAGCAGTGTCGGTACCAGGCGGGGCGGCCGGGCTTTCTTT.

This CDR3 reads CASSWGLAGAYEQYF. The DNA for the CDR3 is TGTGCCAGCAGCTGGGGACTAGCGGGTGCCTACGAGCAGTACTTC. The J gene is TRBJ2-7, the V gene TRBV5-6, with TRBD2 matching 12 bases. The CDR3 is made up of 15 amino acids. In germline, CDR1 is SGHDT, CDR2 YYEEEE. Trimming cost V 3 bases and J 2 bases; bases outside gene matches: 3.

Only a few counts were recorded for this clone. This rearrangement joins TRBV28 to TRBJ2-1; 13 bases line up with TRBD2. There are 14 residues in the CDR3. In germline, CDR1 is MDHEN, CDR2 SYDVKM. Unmatched junction bases numbered 5, after V lost 6 bases and J lost 9 bases. This chain's CDR3 is CASRTSGRVGEQFF. DNA for the CDR3: TGTGCCAGCAGAACTAGCGGGAGGGTGGGTGAGCAGTTCTTC.

The chain has TRBV2 and TRBJ2-2, with D possibly matching TRBD1 (5 bases). V was trimmed by 8 bases and J by 0 bases, leaving 13 bases between them. Germline CDR1 and CDR2: SNHLY and FYNNEI. The CDR3 is 15 residues long. The DNA for the CDR3 is TGTGCCAGCGGGTTACAGGTACCGAACACCGGGGAGCTGTTTTTT. Amino acid sequence: CASGLQVPNTGELFF.

CDR3 coding DNA: TGTGCCAGCAGCTCAGCGGGAGGGGCCTACAATGAGCAGTTCTTC. It codes for CASSSAGGAYNEQFF. V gene TRBV5-5 combines with J gene TRBJ2-1, with 10 bases that match TRBD2. Germline loops: CDR1 SGHKS, CDR2 YYEKEE (reference sequence). The CDR3 loop spans 15 amino acids. Losses at the gene ends were 3 bases for V and 2 bases for J; bases not matched to a gene: 2.